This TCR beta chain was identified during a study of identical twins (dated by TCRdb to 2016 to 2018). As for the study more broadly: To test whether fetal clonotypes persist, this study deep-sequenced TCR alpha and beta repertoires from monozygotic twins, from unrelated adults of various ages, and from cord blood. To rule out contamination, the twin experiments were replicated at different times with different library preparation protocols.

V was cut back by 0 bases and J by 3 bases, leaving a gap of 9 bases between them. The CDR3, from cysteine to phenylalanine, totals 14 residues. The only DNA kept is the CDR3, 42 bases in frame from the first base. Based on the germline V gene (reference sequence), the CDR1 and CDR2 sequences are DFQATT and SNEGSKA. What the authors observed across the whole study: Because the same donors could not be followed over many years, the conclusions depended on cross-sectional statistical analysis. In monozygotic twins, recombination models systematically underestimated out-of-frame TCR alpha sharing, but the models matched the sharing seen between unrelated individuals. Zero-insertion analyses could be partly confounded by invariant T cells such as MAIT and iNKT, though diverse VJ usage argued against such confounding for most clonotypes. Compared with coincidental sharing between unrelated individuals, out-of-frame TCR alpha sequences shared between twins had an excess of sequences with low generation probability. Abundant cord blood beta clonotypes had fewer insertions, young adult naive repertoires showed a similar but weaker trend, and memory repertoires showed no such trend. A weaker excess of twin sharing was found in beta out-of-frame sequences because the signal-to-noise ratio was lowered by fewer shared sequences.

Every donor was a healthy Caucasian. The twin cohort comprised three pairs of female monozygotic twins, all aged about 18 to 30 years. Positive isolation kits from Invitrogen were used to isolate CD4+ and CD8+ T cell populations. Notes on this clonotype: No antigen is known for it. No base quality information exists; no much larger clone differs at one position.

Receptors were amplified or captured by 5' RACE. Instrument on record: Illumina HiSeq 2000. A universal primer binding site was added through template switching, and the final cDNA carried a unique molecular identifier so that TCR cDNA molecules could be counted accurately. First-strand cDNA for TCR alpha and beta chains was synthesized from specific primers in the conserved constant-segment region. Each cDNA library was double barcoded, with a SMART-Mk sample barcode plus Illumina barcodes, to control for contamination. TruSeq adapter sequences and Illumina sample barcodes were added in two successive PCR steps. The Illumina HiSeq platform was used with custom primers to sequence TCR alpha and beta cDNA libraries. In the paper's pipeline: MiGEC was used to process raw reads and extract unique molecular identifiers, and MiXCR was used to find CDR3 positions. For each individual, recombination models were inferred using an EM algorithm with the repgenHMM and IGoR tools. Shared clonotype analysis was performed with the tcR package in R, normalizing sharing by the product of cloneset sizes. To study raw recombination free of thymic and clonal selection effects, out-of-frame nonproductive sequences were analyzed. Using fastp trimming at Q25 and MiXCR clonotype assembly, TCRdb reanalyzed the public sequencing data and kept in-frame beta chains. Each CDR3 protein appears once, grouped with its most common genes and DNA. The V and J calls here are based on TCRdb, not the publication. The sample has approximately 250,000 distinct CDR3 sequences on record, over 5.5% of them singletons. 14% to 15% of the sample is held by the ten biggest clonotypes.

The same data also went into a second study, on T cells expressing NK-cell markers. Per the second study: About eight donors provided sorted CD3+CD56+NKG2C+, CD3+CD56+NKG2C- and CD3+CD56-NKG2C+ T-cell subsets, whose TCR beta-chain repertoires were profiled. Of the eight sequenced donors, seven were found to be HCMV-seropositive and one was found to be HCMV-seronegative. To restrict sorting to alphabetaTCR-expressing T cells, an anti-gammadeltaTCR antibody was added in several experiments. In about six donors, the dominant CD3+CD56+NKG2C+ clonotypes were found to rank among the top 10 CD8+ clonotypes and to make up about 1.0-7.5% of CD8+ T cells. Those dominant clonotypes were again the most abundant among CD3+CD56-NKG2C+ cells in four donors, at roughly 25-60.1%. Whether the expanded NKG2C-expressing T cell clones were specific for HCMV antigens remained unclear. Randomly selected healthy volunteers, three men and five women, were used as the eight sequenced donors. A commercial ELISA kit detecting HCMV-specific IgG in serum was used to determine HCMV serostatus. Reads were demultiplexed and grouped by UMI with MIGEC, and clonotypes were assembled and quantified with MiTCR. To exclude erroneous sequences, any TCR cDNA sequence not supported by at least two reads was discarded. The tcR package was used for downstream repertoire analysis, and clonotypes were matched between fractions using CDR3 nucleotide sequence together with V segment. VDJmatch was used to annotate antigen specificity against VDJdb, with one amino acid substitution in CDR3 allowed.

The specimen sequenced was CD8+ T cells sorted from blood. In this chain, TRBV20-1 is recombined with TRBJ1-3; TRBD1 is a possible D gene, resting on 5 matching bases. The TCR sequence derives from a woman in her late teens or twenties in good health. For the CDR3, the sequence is CSARETGYGNTIYF. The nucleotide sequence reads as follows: TGCAGTGCTAGAGAAACAGGATATGGAAACACCATATATTTT.